This TCR beta chain was found in a study of memory CD4+ T cells and cytomegalovirus serostatus. Remarks on this clone: Antigen: not known.

CDR1 and CDR2 from the germline V gene are SGDLS and YYNGEE. There are 17 residues in the CDR3. V dropped 1 base and J dropped 5; count of bases not matched to a gene: 13. Single viable CD3+CD4+CD8-CD45RO+ cells were sorted as the memory CD4+ T cells. CMV serostatus came from serum IgG against pp150, pp28, p38, p52. Here immunoSEQ multiplex PCR was the method, and the copy in TCRdb shows in-frame clones only, minus some. The data hold roughly 86,000 clones, with about 80% observed a single time. Study-wide points: A US-trained random forest predicted CMV serostatus with median AUC around 0.9. The CMV-associated TCR signature appears largely within the CD4+ memory repertoire.

The sequenced sample was memory CD4+ T cells from blood. This receptor was identified in an adult in good health and CMV-seropositive. This chain connects TRBV9 to TRBJ2-7, with 9 bases aligning to TRBD2. The CDR3 sequence is CASSVSPSAGGRNEQYF. The CDR3 DNA reads as TGTGCCAGCAGCGTATCCCCCAGCGCGGGAGGGCGGAACGAGCAGTACTTC.